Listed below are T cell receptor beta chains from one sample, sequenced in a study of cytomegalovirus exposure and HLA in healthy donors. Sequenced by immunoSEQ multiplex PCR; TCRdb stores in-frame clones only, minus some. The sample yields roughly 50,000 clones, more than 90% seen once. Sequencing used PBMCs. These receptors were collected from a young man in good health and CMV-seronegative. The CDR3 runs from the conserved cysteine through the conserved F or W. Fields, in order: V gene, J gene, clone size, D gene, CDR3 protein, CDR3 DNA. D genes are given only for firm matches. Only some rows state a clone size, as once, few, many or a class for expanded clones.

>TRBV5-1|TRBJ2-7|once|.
CASSAGLNYEQYF
TGCGCCAGCAGCGCGGGACTGAACTACGAGCAGTACTTC
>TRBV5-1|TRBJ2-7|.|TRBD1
CASRISGTGIYEQYF
TGCGCCAGCAGAATCTCCGGGACAGGGATCTACGAGCAGTACTTC
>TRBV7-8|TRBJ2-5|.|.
CASSRRRDRETQYF
TGTGCCAGCAGCCGCCGGAGGGATCGGGAGACCCAGTACTTC
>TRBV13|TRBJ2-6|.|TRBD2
CASSLVAGGELGTGANVLTF
TGTGCCAGCAGCTTAGTAGCGGGAGGAGAATTGGGGACTGGGGCCAACGTCCTGACTTTC
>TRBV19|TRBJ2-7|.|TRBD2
CASSIGLAGGYEQYF
TGTGCCAGTAGTATCGGACTAGCTGGGGGCTACGAGCAGTACTTC
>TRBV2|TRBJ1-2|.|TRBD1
CASTREPGQRFYGYTF
TGTGCCAGCACCAGAGAACCGGGACAGAGGTTCTATGGCTACACCTTC
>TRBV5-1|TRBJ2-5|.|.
CASSQGSRGGETQYF
TGCGCCAGCAGCCAGGGGTCCCGAGGGGGAGAGACCCAGTACTTC
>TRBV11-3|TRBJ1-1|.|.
CASSLDRPGVMNTEAFF
TGTGCCAGCAGCTTAGATCGGCCAGGGGTTATGAACACTGAAGCTTTCTTT
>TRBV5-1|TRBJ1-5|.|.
CASSHDGQPNQPQHF
TGCGCCAGCAGCCACGACGGACAGCCTAATCAGCCCCAGCATTTT
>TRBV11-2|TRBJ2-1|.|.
CASSPPRRYNEQFF
TGTGCCAGCAGCCCCCCGAGGCGCTACAATGAGCAGTTCTTC
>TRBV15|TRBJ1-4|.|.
CATSRGGVELFF
TGTGCCACCAGCAGAGGCGGGGTTGAACTGTTTTTT
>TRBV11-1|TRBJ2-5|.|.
CASSHRQGGETQYF
TGTGCCAGCAGCCATAGACAGGGAGGAGAGACCCAGTACTTC
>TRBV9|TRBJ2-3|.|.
CASSVYGTDTQYF
TGTGCCAGCAGCGTATATGGCACAGATACGCAGTATTTT
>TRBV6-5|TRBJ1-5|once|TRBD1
CASSSSTGGNQPQHF
TGTGCCAGCAGTTCCTCGACAGGGGGGAATCAGCCCCAGCATTTT
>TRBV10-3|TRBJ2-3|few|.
CAISESAGRGITDTQYF
TGTGCCATCAGTGAGTCGGCGGGCAGGGGTATCACAGATACGCAGTATTTT
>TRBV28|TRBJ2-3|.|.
CASSLRGPSTDTQYF
TGTGCCAGCAGTTTACGAGGGCCTAGCACAGATACGCAGTATTTT
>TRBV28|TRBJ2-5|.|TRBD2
CASSLPPSGGQETQYF
TGTGCCAGCAGTTTACCCCCTTCCGGGGGGCAAGAGACCCAGTACTTC
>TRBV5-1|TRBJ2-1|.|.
CASSFGGVENEQFF
TGCGCCAGCAGCTTCGGGGGAGTGGAGAATGAGCAGTTCTTC
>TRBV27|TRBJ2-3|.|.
CASSPPRGFLSRDTQYF
TGTGCCAGCTCCCCCCCGAGAGGGTTCTTATCTCGGGATACGCAGTATTTT
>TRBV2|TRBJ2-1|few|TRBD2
CASGGLAETYNEQFF
TGTGCCAGCGGTGGACTAGCGGAGACCTACAATGAGCAGTTCTTC
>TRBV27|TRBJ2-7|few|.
CASSLYRPVTYEQYF
TGTGCCAGCAGTTTATACAGGCCGGTTACCTACGAGCAGTACTTC
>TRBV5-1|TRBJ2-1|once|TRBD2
CASSLEGLAGAYNEQFF
TGCGCCAGCAGCTTGGAGGGACTAGCGGGAGCCTACAATGAGCAGTTCTTC
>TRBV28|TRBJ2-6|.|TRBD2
CASSSTGLAGENPNVLTF
TGTGCCAGCAGTTCCACGGGACTAGCGGGAGAGAACCCCAACGTCCTGACTTTC
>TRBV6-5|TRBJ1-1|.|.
CASSYRNTEAFF
TGTGCCAGCAGTTATCGGAACACTGAAGCTTTCTTT
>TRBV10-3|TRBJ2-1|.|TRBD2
CAISELAGAGNEQFF
TGTGCCATCAGTGAATTAGCGGGGGCCGGCAATGAGCAGTTCTTC
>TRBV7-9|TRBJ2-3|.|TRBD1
CASSGPWTGNGDTQYF
TGTGCCAGCAGCGGACCTTGGACAGGGAACGGCGATACGCAGTATTTT
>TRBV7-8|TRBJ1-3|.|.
CASSPTGSGNTIYF
TGTGCCAGCAGCCCGACAGGCTCTGGAAACACCATATATTTT
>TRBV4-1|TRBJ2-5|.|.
CASSQLTGFLETQYF
TGCGCCAGCAGCCAACTAACAGGGTTTTTGGAGACCCAGTACTTC
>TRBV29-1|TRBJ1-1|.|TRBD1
CSAKGQPNTEAFF
TGCAGCGCCAAGGGACAGCCTAACACTGAAGCTTTCTTT
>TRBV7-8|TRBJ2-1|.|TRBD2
CASSYKAGGPHEQFF
TGTGCCAGCAGCTATAAAGCGGGAGGGCCCCATGAGCAGTTCTTC
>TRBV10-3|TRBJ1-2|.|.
CATQDNYGYTF
TGTGCCACTCAGGATAACTATGGCTACACCTTC
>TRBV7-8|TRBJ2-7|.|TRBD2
CASSLSVAGEQYF
TGTGCCAGCAGCTTATCAGTAGCGGGCGAGCAGTACTTC
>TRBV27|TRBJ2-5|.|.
CASSLSREQETQYF
TGTGCCAGCAGTTTATCGCGGGAACAAGAGACCCAGTACTTC
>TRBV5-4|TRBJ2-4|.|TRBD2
CASSLGTSVGNIQYF
TGTGCCAGCAGCTTGGGGACTAGCGTCGGGAACATTCAGTACTTC
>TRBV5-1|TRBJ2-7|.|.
CASIGGHGYEQYF
TGCGCCAGCATAGGGGGACATGGCTACGAGCAGTACTTC
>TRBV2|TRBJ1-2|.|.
CASRPETPNYGYTF
TGTGCCAGCAGACCCGAGACACCCAACTATGGCTACACCTTC
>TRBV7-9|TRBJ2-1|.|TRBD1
CASSPRQGSFLNEQFF
TGTGCCAGCAGCCCGAGACAGGGGTCGTTTCTCAATGAGCAGTTCTTC
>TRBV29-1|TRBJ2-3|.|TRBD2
CSVEDLRLGGADTQYF
TGCAGCGTTGAAGATCTCCGACTTGGGGGGGCAGATACGCAGTATTTT
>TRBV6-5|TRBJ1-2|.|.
CASSYRDTTFYGYTF
TGTGCCAGCAGTTACCGGGACACCACATTTTATGGCTACACCTTC
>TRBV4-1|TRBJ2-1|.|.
CASSQMSSYNEQFF
TGCGCCAGCAGCCAGATGAGCTCCTACAATGAGCAGTTCTTC
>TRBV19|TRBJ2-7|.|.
CASSIGYEQYF
TGTGCCAGTAGTATCGGCTACGAGCAGTACTTC
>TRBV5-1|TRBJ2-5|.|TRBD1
CASSLQGMDETQYF
TGCGCCAGCAGCCTACAGGGGATGGATGAGACCCAGTACTTC
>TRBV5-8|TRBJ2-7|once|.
CASSLTGLKVYEQYF
TGTGCCAGCAGCTTGACAGGGCTAAAAGTCTACGAGCAGTACTTC
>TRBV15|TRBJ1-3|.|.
CATSRWASGNTIYF
TGTGCCACCAGCAGATGGGCCTCTGGAAACACCATATATTTT
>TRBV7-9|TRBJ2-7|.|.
CASSSHQAAPYEQYF
TGTGCCAGCAGCTCACACCAGGCCGCACCCTACGAGCAGTACTTC
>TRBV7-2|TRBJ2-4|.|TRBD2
CASSLSWAGGDIQYF
TGTGCCAGCAGCTTATCGTGGGCGGGAGGGGACATTCAGTACTTC
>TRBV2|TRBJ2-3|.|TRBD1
CASTGQVPTDTQYF
TGTGCCAGCACGGGACAGGTACCCACAGATACGCAGTATTTT
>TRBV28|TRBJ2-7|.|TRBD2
CASSILTSGSYEQYF
TGTGCCAGCAGTATCCTGACTAGCGGGAGTTACGAGCAGTACTTC
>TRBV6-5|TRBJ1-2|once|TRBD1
CASRGWDSFNYGYTF
TGTGCCAGCAGGGGATGGGACAGCTTTAACTATGGCTACACCTTC
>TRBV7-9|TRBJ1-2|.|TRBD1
CASRTGDGGYTF
TGTGCCAGCAGGACAGGGGACGGTGGCTACACCTTC
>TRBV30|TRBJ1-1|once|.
CAWSVRRLNTEAFF
TGTGCCTGGAGTGTACGCAGGCTGAACACTGAAGCTTTCTTT
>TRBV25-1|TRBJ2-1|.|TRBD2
CASSEFGHGGEQFF
TGTGCCAGCAGTGAATTTGGACACGGGGGGGAGCAGTTCTTC
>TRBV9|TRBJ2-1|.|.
CASSVLADNYNEQFF
TGTGCCAGCAGCGTATTAGCGGATAATTACAATGAGCAGTTCTTC
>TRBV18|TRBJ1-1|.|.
CASSPGQGGTEAFF
TGTGCCAGCTCACCGGGCCAGGGAGGAACTGAAGCTTTCTTT